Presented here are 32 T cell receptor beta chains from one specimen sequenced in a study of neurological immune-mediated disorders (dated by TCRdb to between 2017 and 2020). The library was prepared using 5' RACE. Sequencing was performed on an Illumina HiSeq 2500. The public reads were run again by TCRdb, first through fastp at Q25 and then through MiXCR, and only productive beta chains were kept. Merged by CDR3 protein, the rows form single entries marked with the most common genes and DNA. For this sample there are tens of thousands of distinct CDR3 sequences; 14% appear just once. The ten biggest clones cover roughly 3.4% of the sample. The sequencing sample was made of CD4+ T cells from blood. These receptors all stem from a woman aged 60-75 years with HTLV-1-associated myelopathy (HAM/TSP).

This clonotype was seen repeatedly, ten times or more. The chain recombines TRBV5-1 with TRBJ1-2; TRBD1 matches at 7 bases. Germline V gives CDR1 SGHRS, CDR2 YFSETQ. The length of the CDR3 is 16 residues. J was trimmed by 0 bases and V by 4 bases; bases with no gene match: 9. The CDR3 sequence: CASSPRGAKANYGYTF. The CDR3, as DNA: TGCGCCAGCAGCCCCAGGGGGGCGAAGGCTAACTATGGCTACACCTTC.

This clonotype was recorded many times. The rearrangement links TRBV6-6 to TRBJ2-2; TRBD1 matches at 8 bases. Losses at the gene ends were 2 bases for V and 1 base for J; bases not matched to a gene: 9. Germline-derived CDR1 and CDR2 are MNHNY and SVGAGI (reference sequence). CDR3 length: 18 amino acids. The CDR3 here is CASSYPRQGAVNTGELFF. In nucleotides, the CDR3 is TGTGCCAGCAGTTACCCCCGGCAGGGGGCGGTGAACACCGGGGAGCTGTTTTTT.

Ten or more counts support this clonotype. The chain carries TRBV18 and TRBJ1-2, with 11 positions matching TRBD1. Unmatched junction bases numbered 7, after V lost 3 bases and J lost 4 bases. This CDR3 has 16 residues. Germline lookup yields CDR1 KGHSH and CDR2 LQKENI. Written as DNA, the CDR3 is TGTGCCAGCTCACCTGAATCGGGACAGGGGGTCTATGGCTACACCTTC. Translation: CASSPESGQGVYGYTF.

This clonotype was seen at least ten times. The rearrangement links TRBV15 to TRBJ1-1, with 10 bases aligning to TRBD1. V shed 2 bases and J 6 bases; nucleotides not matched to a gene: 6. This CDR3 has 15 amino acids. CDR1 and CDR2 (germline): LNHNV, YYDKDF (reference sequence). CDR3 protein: CATSRNRQGAAEAFF. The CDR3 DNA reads TGTGCCACCAGCAGAAACCGACAGGGGGCCGCTGAAGCTTTCTTT.

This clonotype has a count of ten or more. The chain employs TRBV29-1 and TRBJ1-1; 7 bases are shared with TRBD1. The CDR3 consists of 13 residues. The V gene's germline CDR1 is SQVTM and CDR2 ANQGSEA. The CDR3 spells CSGESGGRTEAFF. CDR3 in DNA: TGCAGTGGGGAGTCAGGGGGTCGGACTGAAGCTTTCTTT.

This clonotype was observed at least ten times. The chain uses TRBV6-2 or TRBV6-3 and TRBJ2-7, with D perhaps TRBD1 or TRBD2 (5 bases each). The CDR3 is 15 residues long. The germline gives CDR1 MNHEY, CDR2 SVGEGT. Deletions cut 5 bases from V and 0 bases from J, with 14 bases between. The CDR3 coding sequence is TGTGCCAGCAGTCCCGGGACGTCCAGCTCCTACGAGCAGTACTTC. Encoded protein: CASSPGTSSSYEQYF.

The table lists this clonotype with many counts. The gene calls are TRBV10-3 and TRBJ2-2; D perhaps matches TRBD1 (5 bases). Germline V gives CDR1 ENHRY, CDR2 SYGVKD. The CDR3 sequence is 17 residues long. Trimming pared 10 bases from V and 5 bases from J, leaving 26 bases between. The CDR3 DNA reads TGTGCCACCTTCACACACAACCTGACAGAGAAAACCGGGGAGCTGTTTTTT. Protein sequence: CATFTHNLTEKTGELFF.

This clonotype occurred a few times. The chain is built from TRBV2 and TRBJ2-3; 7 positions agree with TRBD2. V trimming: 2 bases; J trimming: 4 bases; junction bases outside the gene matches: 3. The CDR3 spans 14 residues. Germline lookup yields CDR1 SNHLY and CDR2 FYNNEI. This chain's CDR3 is CASSEWEGPDTQYF. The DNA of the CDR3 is TGTGCCAGCAGTGAATGGGAGGGCCCAGATACGCAGTATTTT.

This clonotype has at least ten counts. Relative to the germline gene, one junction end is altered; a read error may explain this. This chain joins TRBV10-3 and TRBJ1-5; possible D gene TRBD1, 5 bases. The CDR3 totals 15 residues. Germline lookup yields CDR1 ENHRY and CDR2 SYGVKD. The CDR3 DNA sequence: TGTGCCATCAGCAACACCCAGGGAGGCAACCAGCCCCAGCATTTT. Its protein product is CAISNTQGGNQPQHF.

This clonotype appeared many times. This CDR3 is CASSYTGTGLYGYTF. CDR3 sequence (DNA): TGCGCCAGCAGCTACACCGGGACAGGGTTGTATGGCTACACCTTC. V usage is TRBV5-1 and J usage is TRBJ1-2; 9 positions match TRBD1. The CDR3 runs to 15 residues. J gave up 5 bases and V 3 bases, and 8 bases lay outside the gene matches. Germline CDR1 is SGHRS and CDR2 is YFSETQ.

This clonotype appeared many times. CDR3 loop: CASSGLTDQPQHF. The DNA for the CDR3 is TGTGCCAGCAGTGGTTTAACAGATCAGCCCCAGCATTTT. The genes are TRBV7-6 and TRBJ1-5; D is ambiguous. CDR3 length equals 13 residues. Trimming cost V 6 bases and J 5 bases, with 11 bases left between them. Germline V CDR1 and CDR2: SGHVS, FNYEAQ.

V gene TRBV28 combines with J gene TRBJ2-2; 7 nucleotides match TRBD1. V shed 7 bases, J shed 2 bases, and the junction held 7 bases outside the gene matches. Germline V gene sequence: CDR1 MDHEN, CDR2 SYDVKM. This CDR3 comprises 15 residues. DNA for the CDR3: TGTGCCAGCATCGTTGGGACAGCCAACACCGGGGAGCTGTTTTTT. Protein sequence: CASIVGTANTGELFF.

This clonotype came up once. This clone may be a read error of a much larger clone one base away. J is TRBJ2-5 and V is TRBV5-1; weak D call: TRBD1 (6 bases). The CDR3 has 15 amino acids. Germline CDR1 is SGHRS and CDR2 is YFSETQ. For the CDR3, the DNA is TGCGCCAGCAGCTTGGCCGCAGGGGCTCTGGAGACCCATTACTTC. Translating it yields CASSLAAGALETHYF.

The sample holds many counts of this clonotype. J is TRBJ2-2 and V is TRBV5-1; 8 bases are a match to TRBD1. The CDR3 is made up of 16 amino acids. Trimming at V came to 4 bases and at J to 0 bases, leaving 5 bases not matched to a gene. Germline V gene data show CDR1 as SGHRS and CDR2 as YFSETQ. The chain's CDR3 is CASSNLDRANTGELFF. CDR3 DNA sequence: TGCGCCAGCAGCAACCTGGACAGGGCGAACACCGGGGAGCTGTTTTTT.

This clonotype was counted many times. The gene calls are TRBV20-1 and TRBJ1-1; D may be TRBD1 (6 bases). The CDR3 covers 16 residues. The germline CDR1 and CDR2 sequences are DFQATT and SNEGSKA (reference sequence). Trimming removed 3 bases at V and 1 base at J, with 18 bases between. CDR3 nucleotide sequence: TGCAGTGCTAGTCTACCCCGGGGGGGGCAGAACACTGAAGCTTTCTTT. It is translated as CSASLPRGGQNTEAFF.

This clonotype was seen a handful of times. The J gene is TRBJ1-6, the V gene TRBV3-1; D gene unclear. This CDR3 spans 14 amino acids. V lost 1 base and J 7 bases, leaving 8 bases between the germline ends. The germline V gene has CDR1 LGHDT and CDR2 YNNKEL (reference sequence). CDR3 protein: CASSQGVSNSPLHF. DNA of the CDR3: TGTGCCAGCAGCCAAGGAGTGTCCAATTCACCCCTCCACTTT.

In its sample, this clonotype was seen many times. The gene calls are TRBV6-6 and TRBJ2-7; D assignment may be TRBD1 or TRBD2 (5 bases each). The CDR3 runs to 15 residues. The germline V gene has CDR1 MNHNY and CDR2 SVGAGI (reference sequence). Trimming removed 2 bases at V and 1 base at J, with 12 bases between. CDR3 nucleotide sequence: TGTGCCAGCAGTTACCTTGGGGACCCGTCCTACGAGCAGTACTTC. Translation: CASSYLGDPSYEQYF.

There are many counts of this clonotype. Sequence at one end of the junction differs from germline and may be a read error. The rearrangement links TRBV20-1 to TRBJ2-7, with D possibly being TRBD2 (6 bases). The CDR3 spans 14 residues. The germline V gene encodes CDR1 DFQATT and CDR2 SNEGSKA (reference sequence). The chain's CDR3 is CSTSPSPGPREQYF. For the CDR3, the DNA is TGCAGTACTAGCCCAAGCCCCGGCCCCAGGGAGCAGTACTTC.

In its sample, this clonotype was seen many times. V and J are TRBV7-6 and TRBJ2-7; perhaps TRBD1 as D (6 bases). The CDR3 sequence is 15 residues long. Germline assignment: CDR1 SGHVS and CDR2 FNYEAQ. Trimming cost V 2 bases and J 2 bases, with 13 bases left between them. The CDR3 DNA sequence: TGTGCCAGCAGCTTACGTCAGGGGCGAACCTACGAGCAGTACTTC. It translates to CASSLRQGRTYEQYF.

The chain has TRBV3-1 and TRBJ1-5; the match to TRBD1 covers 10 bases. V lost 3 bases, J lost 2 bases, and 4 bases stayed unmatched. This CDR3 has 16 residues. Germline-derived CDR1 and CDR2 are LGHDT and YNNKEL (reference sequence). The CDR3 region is CASSHGTGAGNQPQHF. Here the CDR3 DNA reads TGTGCCAGCAGCCATGGGACAGGGGCAGGCAATCAGCCCCAGCATTTT.

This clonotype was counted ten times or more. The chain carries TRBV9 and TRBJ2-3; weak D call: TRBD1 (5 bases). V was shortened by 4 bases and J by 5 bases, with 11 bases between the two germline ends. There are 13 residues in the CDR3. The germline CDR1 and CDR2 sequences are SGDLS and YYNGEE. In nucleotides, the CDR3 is TGTGCCAGCAGCCTTAGCAGGGTAGATACGCAGTATTTT. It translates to CASSLSRVDTQYF.

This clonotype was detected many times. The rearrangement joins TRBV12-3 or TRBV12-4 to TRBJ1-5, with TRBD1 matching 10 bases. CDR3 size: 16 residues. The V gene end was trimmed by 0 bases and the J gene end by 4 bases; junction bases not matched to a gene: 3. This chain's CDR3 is CASSLARDRGNQPQHF. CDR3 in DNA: TGTGCCAGCAGTTTAGCGAGGGACAGGGGTAATCAGCCCCAGCATTTT.

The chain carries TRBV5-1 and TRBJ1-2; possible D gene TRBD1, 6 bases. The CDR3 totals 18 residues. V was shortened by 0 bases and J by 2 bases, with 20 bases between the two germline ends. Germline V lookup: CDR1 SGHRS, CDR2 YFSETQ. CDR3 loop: CASSLEVTAGALNYGYTF. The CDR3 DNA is TGCGCCAGCAGCTTGGAAGTTACGGCGGGGGCTCTCAACTATGGCTACACCTTC.

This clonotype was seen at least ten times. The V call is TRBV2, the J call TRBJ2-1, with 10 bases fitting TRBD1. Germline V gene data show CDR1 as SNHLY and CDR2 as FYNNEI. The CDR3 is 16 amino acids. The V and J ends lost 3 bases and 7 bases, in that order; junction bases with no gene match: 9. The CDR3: CASSDSGTGAWNEQFF. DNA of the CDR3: TGTGCCAGCAGTGATTCTGGGACAGGGGCCTGGAATGAGCAGTTCTTC.

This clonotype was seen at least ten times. The CDR3 is CSAETGSNTEAFF. The CDR3 nucleotides are TGCAGTGCCGAAACAGGCTCGAACACTGAAGCTTTCTTT. The chain carries TRBV20-1 and TRBJ1-1, with D possibly TRBD1 on 5 matching bases. The CDR3 has 13 amino acids. Trimming stripped 6 bases from V and 1 base from J, with 12 bases between. Germline values: CDR1 DFQATT, CDR2 SNEGSKA (reference sequence).

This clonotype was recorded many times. The DNA of the CDR3 is TGCAGCGTTGGATTTAGGGGGCTCACTGAAGCTTTCTTT. It encodes CSVGFRGLTEAFF. J is TRBJ1-1 and V is TRBV29-1; 7 nucleotides agree with TRBD1. CDR1 SQVTM and CDR2 ANQGSEA come from the germline V gene. The V segment lost 4 bases and the J segment 4 bases; nucleotides outside the gene matches: 6. The CDR3 is 13 residues long. Based on the CDR3 plus reference TRBV29-1 and TRBJ1-1, the full variable domain is SAVISQKPSRDICQRGTSLTIQCQVDSQVTMMFWYRQQPGQSLTLIATANQGSEATYESGFVIDKFPISRPNLTFSTLTVSNMSPEDSSIYLCSVGFRGLTEAFFGQGTRLTVV.

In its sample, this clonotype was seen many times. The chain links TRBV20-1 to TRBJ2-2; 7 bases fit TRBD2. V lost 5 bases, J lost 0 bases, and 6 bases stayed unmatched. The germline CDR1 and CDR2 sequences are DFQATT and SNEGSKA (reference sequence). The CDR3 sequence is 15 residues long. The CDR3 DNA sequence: TGCAGTGCTCTATATCGGGGGGCGAACACCGGGGAGCTGTTTTTT. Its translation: CSALYRGANTGELFF.

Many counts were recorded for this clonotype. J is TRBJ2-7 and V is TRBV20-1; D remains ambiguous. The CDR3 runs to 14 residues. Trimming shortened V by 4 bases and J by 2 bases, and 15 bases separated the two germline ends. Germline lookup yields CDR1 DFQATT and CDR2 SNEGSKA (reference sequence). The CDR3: CSAISAGTTYEQYF. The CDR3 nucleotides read TGCAGTGCTATCTCGGCAGGCACTACCTACGAGCAGTACTTC.

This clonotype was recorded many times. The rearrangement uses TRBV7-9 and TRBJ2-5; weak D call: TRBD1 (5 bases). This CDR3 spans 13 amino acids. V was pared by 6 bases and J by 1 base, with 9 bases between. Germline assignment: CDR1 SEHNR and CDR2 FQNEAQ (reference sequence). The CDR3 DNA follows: TGTGCCAGCAGACAGGACCTCCAAGAGACCCAGTACTTC. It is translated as CASRQDLQETQYF. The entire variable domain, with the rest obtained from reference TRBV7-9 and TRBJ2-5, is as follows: DTGVSQNPRHKITKRGQNVTFRCDPISEHNRLYWYRQTLGQGPEFLTYFQNEAQLEKSRLLSDRFSAERPKGSFSTLEIQRTEQGDSAMYLCASRQDLQETQYFGPGTRLLVL.

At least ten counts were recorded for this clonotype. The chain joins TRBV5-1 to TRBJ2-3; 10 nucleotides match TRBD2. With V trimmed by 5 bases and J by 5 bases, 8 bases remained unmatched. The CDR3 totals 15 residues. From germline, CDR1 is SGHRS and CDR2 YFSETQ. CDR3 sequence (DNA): TGCGCCAGCAGTAGGGCTAGCGGGGGCATAGATACGCAGTATTTT. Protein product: CASSRASGGIDTQYF. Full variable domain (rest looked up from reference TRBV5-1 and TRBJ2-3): KAGVTQTPRYLIKTRGQQVTLSCSPISGHRSVSWYQQTPGQGLQFLFEYFSETQRNKGNFPGRFSGRQFSNSRSEMNVSTLELGDSALYLCASSRASGGIDTQYFGPGTRLTVL.

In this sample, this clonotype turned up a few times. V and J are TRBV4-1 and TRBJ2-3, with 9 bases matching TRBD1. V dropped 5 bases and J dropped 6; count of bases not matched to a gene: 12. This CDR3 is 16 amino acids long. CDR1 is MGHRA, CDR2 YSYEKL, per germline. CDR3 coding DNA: TGCGCCAGCAGCAGTCCCGGGACAGGGTATTTGGATACGCAGTATTTT. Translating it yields CASSSPGTGYLDTQYF.

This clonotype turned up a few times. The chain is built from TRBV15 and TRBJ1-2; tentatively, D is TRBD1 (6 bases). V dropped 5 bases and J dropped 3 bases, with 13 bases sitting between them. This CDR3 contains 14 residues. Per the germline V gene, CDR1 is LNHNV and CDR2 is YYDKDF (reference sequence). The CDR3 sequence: CATSPERGYYGYTF. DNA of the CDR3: TGTGCCACCAGCCCCGAGAGGGGGTACTATGGCTACACCTTC.